One TCR beta chain is described in this entry. The table lists this clone with a count of one. What this receptor recognizes is not known. The sample holds no much larger clone one base away, and base qualities are not on file. The sample belongs to a study of blood T cell repertoires in COVID-19 (dated by TCRdb to between 2020 and 2021). In the study overall: Samples covering the acute and convalescent phases of COVID-19 were provided by collaborators in the United States, Italy and Spain. The material from the prospective study consisted of cDNA or gDNA derived from T cells, B-cell-depleted T cells, or PBMCs. The dataset comprised deeply sampled blood TCRbeta repertoires from subjects exposed to, actively infected with, or recovered from COVID-19. The repertoires were released in a freely available public database meant as a resource for research on the immune response to SARS-CoV-2. The samples were drawn from the first 160 participants of the ongoing ImmuneRACE study and from more than 1,000 subjects provided by 6 global collaborators. The sample metadata nearly always contained a de-identified subject ID, COVID-19 status, age in years and sex. Where available, HLA class I and class II types were taken from metadata supplied by the sample provider and were not determined by assay-based typing.

TCRbeta CDR3 regions were amplified from genomic DNA by means of the immunoSEQ Assay, a bias-controlled multiplex PCR. As for how the authors treated the data: The number of nucleated cells in each sample was estimated from the amplification of reference gene primers within the assay. To quantify the absolute abundance of each unique TCRbeta CDR3 rearrangement, sequence reads were collapsed and filtered. Productive Simpson clonality was computed per sample as the square root of Simpson's diversity index over productive rearrangements. TCRdb provides this immuneACCESS table in a form limited to in-frame rearrangements. Some clones are lacking; in checked studies, under half of them reflect an unresolved V gene, and why the rest are absent is not known. The V and J calls and clone size were taken over from that table, and D and trimming were inferred from the DNA. Across this sample there are a few hundred thousand clones, with around 85% seen only once. About 4% of the sample rests with the top ten.

Each collaborating institution followed its own protocols to collect whole blood in K2EDTA tubes. For TCRbeta analysis, collaborators shipped samples in one of three forms: frozen whole blood, isolated PBMCs, or DNA extracted from either of those sample types. Broader findings and caveats from the paper: The amount of clinical and demographic metadata varied by source and participant and was provided uncurated.

This receptor was identified in a woman aged 45-59 years with active or convalescent COVID-19. Sequenced: peripheral blood.

The CDR3 region: CASSYREFQPQHF. The nucleotides read TGTGCCAGCAGTTACAGGGAATTCCAGCCCCAGCATTTT. The chain uses TRBV28 and TRBJ1-5; the D region possibly corresponds to TRBD1 (6 bases align). The germline V gene encodes CDR1 MDHEN and CDR2 SYDVKM. The CDR3 contains 13 residues, cysteine and phenylalanine counted. CDR3 DNA is the only sequence kept; it has 39 bases, read in frame from the first base. V lost 4 bases and J lost 7 bases; the stretch between them is 11 bases long.